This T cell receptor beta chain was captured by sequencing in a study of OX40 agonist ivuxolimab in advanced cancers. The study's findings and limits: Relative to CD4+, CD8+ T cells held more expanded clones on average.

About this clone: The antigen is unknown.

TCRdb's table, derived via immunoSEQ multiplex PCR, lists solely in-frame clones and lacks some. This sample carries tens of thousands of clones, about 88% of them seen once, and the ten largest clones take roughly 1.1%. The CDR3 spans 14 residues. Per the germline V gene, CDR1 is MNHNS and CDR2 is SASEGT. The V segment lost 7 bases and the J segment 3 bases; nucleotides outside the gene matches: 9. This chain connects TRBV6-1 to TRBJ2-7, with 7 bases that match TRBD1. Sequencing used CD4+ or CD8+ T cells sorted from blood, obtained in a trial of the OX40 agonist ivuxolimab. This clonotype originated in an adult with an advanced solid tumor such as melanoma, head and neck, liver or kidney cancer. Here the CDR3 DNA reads TGTGCCAGCAATCAACAGGGGTCCTACTACGAGCAGTACTTC. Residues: CASNQQGSYYEQYF.